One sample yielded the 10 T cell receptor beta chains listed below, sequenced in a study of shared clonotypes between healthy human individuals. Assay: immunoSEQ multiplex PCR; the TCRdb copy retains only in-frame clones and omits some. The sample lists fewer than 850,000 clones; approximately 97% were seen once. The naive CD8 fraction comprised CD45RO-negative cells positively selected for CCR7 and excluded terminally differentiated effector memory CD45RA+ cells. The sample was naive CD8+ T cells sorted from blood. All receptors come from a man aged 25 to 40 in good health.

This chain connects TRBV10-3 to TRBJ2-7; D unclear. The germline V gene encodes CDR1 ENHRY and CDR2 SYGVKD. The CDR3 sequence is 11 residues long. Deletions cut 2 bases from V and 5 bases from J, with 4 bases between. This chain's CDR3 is CAISETNEQYF. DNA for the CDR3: TGTGCCATCAGTGAGACTAACGAGCAGTACTTC.

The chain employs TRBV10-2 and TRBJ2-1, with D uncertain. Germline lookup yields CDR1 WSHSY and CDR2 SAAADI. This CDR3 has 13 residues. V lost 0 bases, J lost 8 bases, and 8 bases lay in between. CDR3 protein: CASSESTGDEQFF. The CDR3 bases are TGCGCCAGCAGTGAGTCGACGGGTGATGAGCAGTTCTTC.

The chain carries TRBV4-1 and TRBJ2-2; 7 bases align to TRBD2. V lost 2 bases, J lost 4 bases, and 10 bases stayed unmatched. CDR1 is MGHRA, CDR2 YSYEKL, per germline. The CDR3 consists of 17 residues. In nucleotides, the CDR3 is TGCGCCAGCAGCCAACACCTAGCGGTCCTCGTCACCGGGGAGCTGTTTTTT. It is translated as CASSQHLAVLVTGELFF.

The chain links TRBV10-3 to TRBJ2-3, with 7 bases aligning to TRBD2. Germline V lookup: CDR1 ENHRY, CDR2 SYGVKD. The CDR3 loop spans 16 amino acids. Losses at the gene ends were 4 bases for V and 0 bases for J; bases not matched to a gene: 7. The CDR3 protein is CAISGLAAISTDTQYF. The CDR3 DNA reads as TGTGCCATCAGTGGCCTAGCGGCAATTAGCACAGATACGCAGTATTTT.

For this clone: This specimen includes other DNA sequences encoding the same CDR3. Here the CDR3 reads CASSLWGTGYEQYF. Here the CDR3 DNA reads TGTGCCAGCAGTTTATGGGGTACAGGGTACGAGCAGTACTTC. The chain uses TRBV27 and TRBJ2-7; maybe TRBD1 (6 bases). CDR3 size: 14 residues. Germline CDR1 is MNHEY and CDR2 is SMNVEV (reference sequence). V lost 1 base and J 4 bases, leaving 11 bases between the germline ends.

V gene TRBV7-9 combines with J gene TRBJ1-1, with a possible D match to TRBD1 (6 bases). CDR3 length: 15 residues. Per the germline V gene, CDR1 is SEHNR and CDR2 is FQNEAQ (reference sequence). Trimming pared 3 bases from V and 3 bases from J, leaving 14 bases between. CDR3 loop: CASSLGNRVDTEAFF. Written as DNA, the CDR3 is TGTGCCAGCAGCTTGGGTAACAGGGTAGACACTGAAGCTTTCTTT.

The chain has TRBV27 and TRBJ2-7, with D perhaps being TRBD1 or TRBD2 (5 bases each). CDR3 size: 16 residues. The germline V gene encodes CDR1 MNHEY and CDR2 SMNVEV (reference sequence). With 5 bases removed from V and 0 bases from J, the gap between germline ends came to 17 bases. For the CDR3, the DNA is TGTGCCAGCAGTGCCACCTCCGGGACGGCCTCCTACGAGCAGTACTTC. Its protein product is CASSATSGTASYEQYF.

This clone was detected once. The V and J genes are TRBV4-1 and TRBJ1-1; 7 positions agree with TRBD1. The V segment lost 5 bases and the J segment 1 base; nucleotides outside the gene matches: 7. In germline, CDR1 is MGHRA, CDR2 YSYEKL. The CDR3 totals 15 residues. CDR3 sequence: CASSKTTGRNTEAFF. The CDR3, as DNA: TGCGCCAGCAGCAAAACGACAGGGCGGAACACTGAAGCTTTCTTT.

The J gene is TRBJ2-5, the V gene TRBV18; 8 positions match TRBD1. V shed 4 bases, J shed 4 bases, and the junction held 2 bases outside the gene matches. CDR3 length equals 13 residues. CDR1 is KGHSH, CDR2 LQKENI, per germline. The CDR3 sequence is CASSLGQGETQYF. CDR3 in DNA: TGTGCCAGCTCACTAGGACAGGGAGAGACCCAGTACTTC.

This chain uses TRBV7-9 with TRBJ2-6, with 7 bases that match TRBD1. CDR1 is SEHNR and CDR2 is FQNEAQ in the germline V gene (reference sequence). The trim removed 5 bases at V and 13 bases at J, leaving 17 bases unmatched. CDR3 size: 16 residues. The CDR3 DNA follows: TGTGCCAGCAGCCTCTCAAGGACAGGTCCACCTCCTGTCCTGACTTTC. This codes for CASSLSRTGPPPVLTF.